This entry lists 20 T cell receptor beta chains sequenced from one sample in a study of T cell responses to AZD1222 COVID-19 vaccine. Some clones are missing from TCRdb's copy, which holds only in-frame ones; the method was immunoSEQ multiplex PCR. Here the sample spans approximately 200,000 clones, roughly 94% being singletons. Here the sequenced sample was peripheral blood, taken 28 days after the second dose of the MenACWY control vaccine. These receptor sequences come from an adult who received the MenACWY meningococcal vaccine as a control.

The rearrangement links TRBV27 to TRBJ2-7; TRBD1 aligns across 8 bases. This CDR3 region has 15 residues. Germline assignment: CDR1 MNHEY and CDR2 SMNVEV (reference sequence). The V segment lost 5 bases and the J segment 4 bases; nucleotides outside the gene matches: 10. CDR3 sequence: CASSDLTGAVYEQYF. CDR3 DNA: TGTGCCAGCAGTGACCTGACAGGGGCGGTTTACGAGCAGTACTTC.

The chain couples TRBV15 to TRBJ2-3, with D perhaps TRBD1 (6 bases). V was cut by 5 bases and J by 4 bases, with 13 bases left in between. The CDR3 is 14 residues long. CDR1 is LNHNV, CDR2 YYDKDF, per germline (reference sequence). The DNA of the CDR3 is TGTGCCACCAGCGGCAGGGGTTCGGCAGATACGCAGTATTTT. Protein sequence: CATSGRGSADTQYF.

The V call is TRBV12-3 or TRBV12-4, the J call TRBJ1-2; no reliable D call. The CDR3 has 13 amino acids. Trimming pared 6 bases from V and 0 bases from J, leaving 8 bases between. The CDR3 spells CASSKASNYGYTF. As DNA, the CDR3 is TGTGCCAGCAGCAAGGCTTCTAACTATGGCTACACCTTC.

This CDR3 is CASSRNPGERYYEQYF. Written as DNA, the CDR3 is TGTGCCAGCAGCCGGAATCCGGGAGAGAGGTACTACGAGCAGTACTTC. The chain uses TRBV9 and TRBJ2-7, with a possible D match to TRBD2 (6 bases). The CDR3 runs 16 residues. Deletions cut 4 bases from V and 3 bases from J, with 20 bases between. The germline V gene encodes CDR1 SGDLS and CDR2 YYNGEE.

The chain carries TRBV4-2 and TRBJ2-3; D not resolved. Germline V lookup: CDR1 LGHNA, CDR2 YNFKEQ. Trimming took 1 base from V and 4 from J, leaving 6 bases between them. CDR3 length equals 13 residues. DNA for the CDR3: TGTGCCAGCAGCCAAGTCACAGCAGATACGCAGTATTTT. Translated: CASSQVTADTQYF.

The chain uses TRBV6-6 and TRBJ2-1; no clear D. Trimming cost V 6 bases and J 0 bases, with 12 bases left between them. Germline V gives CDR1 MNHNY, CDR2 SVGAGI (reference sequence). CDR3 length equals 15 residues. CDR3 bases: TGTGCCAGCAGCTACGACCAAAGCTCCTACAATGAGCAGTTCTTC. Translated, it gives CASSYDQSSYNEQFF.

The chain couples TRBV5-1 to TRBJ2-5; 11 bases are a match to TRBD1. This CDR3 is 18 amino acids long. Trimming at V came to 0 bases and at J to 1 base, leaving 8 bases not matched to a gene. Germline assignment: CDR1 SGHRS and CDR2 YFSETQ. CDR3 sequence (DNA): TGCGCCAGCAGCTTGGCCGGACAGGGGGCCCTGGGCCAAGAGACCCAGTACTTC. Protein product: CASSLAGQGALGQETQYF.

This sequence joins TRBV3-1 (or the pseudogene TRBV3-2) and TRBJ2-2; 10 nucleotides align to TRBD2. J was trimmed by 4 bases and V by 2 bases; bases with no gene match: 7. Per the germline V gene, CDR1 is LGHDT and CDR2 is YNNKEL (reference sequence). The CDR3 runs 17 residues. Written as DNA, the CDR3 is TGTGCCAGCAGCCAAAACCGAGCGGGGGGGGTCACCGGGGAGCTGTTTTTT. Its translation: CASSQNRAGGVTGELFF.

This chain joins TRBV27 and TRBJ2-2, with D unresolved. Germline lookup yields CDR1 MNHEY and CDR2 SMNVEV (reference sequence). V was shortened by 7 bases and J by 3 bases, with 9 bases between the two germline ends. The CDR3 contains 13 residues. The chain's CDR3 is CASKTWDTGELFF. The CDR3 nucleotides read TGTGCCAGCAAAACTTGGGACACCGGGGAGCTGTTTTTT.

The chain links TRBV2 to TRBJ1-2; 9 bases are a match to TRBD1. This CDR3 contains 13 residues. J was trimmed by 7 bases and V by 4 bases; bases with no gene match: 4. The V gene's germline CDR1 is SNHLY and CDR2 FYNNEI. Written as DNA, the CDR3 is TGTGCCAGCAGTGGGGACAGGGAGCGTGGCTACACCTTC. It specifies CASSGDRERGYTF.

The genes are TRBV6-5 and TRBJ1-2; D perhaps matches TRBD1 (5 bases). Germline V gene lookup returns CDR1 MNHEY and CDR2 SVGAGI. V lost 2 bases, J lost 3 bases, and 16 bases lay in between. The CDR3 totals 16 residues. The CDR3: CASSYRGLGYDYGYTF. The CDR3 DNA follows: TGTGCCAGCAGTTACAGGGGTTTGGGATATGACTATGGCTACACCTTC.

The chain uses TRBV27 and TRBJ1-2, with D perhaps TRBD1 (5 bases). CDR1 and CDR2 (germline): MNHEY, SMNVEV (reference sequence). V lost 5 bases and J lost 8, with 12 bases in between. This CDR3 has 12 residues. CDR3 in DNA: TGTGCCAGCAGTCCGGACACGGAGGGCTACACCTTC. As protein: CASSPDTEGYTF.

J is TRBJ2-7 and V is TRBV3-1 (or the pseudogene TRBV3-2), with TRBD1 identical over 7 bases. Germline V gene data show CDR1 as LGHDT and CDR2 as YNNKEL (reference sequence). With V trimmed by 0 bases and J by 5 bases, 4 bases remained unmatched. The CDR3 runs to 14 residues. The CDR3 sequence: CASSQEQGRNEQYF. Written as DNA, the CDR3 is TGTGCCAGCAGCCAAGAACAGGGGCGAAACGAGCAGTACTTC.

CDR3 region: CASQLAGGGRQYF. CDR3 coding DNA: TGTGCCAGTCAACTAGCGGGAGGAGGAAGGCAGTACTTC. The rearrangement links TRBV19 to TRBJ2-7; 12 bases are a match to TRBD2. From germline, CDR1 is LNHDA and CDR2 SQIVND (reference sequence). Trimming took 8 bases from V and 9 from J; bases not matched to a gene: 8. The CDR3 extends over 13 amino acids.

The chain recombines TRBV5-5 with TRBJ1-6; D ambiguous. The CDR3 loop spans 13 amino acids. The V and J ends lost 4 bases and 8 bases respectively, with 10 bases between them. Germline V gene data show CDR1 as SGHKS and CDR2 as YYEKEE (reference sequence). CDR3 amino acids: CASSPVPYSPLHF. The DNA for the CDR3 is TGTGCCAGCAGCCCGGTCCCTTATTCACCCCTCCACTTT.

The V and J genes are TRBV4-1 and TRBJ2-1, with 9 bases lining up with TRBD2. CDR3 length: 14 residues. Germline trimming cut 3 bases from V and 6 bases from J; bases unmatched to any gene: 3. Germline loops: CDR1 MGHRA, CDR2 YSYEKL. The CDR3 DNA is TGCGCCAGCAGCCACCCGACTAGCGGCAATGAGCAGTTCTTC. Its protein product is CASSHPTSGNEQFF.

The chain recombines TRBV27 with TRBJ1-2, with no clear D. V dropped 0 bases and J dropped 9 bases, with 8 bases sitting between them. The CDR3 spans 12 residues. Per the germline V gene, CDR1 is MNHEY and CDR2 is SMNVEV (reference sequence). CDR3 sequence reads: CASSLSGISYTF. The CDR3, as DNA: TGTGCCAGCAGTTTATCTGGGATCAGCTACACCTTC.

The genes are TRBV27 and TRBJ1-1; D not resolved. This CDR3 region has 13 residues. V was clipped by 3 bases and J by 4 bases, with 9 bases between them. CDR1 and CDR2 (germline): MNHEY, SMNVEV (reference sequence). The CDR3 is CASSFTVSTEAFF. In DNA, the CDR3 is TGTGCCAGCAGTTTCACGGTGAGCACTGAAGCTTTCTTT.

This chain joins TRBV7-9 and TRBJ2-7; TRBD1 agrees at 8 bases. The germline V gene has CDR1 SEHNR and CDR2 FQNEAQ (reference sequence). This CDR3 spans 13 amino acids. V shed 6 bases and J 3 bases; nucleotides not matched to a gene: 4. CDR3 sequence reads: CASRSGTGYEQYF. The CDR3 DNA reads TGTGCCAGCAGGTCCGGGACAGGCTACGAGCAGTACTTC.

This clone was recorded only once. This chain joins TRBV19 and TRBJ2-1; the match to TRBD1 covers 10 bases. This CDR3 has 15 residues. V lost 7 bases, J lost 9 bases, and 12 bases stayed unmatched. Germline V gives CDR1 LNHDA, CDR2 SQIVND (reference sequence). The CDR3 loop reads CASNRRLGQGIEQFF. CDR3 DNA: TGTGCCAGTAACCGACGTTTGGGACAGGGGATTGAGCAGTTCTTC.